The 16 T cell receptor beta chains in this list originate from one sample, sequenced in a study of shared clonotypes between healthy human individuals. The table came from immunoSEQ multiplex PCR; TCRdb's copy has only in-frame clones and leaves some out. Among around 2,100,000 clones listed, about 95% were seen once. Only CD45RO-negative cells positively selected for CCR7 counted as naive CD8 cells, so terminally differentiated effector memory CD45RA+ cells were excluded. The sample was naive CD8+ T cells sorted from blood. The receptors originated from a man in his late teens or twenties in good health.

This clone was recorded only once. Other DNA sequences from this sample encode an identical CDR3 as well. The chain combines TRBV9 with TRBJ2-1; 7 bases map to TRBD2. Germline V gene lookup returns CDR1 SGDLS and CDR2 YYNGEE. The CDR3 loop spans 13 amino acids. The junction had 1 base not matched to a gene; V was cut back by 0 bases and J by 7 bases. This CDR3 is CASSVAAGNEQFF. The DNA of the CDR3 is TGTGCCAGCAGCGTAGCAGCGGGAAATGAGCAGTTCTTC.

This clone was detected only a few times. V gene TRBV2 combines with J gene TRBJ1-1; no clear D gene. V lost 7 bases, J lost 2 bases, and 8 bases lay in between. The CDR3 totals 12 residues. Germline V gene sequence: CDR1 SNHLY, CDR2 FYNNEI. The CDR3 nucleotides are TGTGCCAGCACAGGCAGCAACACTGAAGCTTTCTTT. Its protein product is CASTGSNTEAFF.

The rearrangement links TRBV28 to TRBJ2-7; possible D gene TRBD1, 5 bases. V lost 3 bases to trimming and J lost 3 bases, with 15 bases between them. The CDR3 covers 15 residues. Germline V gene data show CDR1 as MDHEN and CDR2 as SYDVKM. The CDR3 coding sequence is TGTGCCAGCAGTTTCGACAGAAGTCCTTTCTACGAGCAGTACTTC. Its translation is CASSFDRSPFYEQYF.

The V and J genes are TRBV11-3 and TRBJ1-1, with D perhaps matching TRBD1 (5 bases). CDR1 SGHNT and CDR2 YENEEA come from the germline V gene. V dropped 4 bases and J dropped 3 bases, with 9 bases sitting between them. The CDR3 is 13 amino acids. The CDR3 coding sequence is TGTGCCAGCAGCTCAAGACAGTACACTGAAGCTTTCTTT. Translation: CASSSRQYTEAFF. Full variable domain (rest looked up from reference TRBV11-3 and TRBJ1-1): EAGVVQSPRYKIIEKKQPVAFWCNPISGHNTLYWYLQNLGQGPELLIRYENEEAVDDSQLPKDRFSAERLKGVDSTLKIQPAELGDSAVYLCASSSRQYTEAFFGQGTRLTVV.

CDR3 bases: TGTGCCAGCAGCTTGCGACCCTACGAGCAGTACTTC. Protein product: CASSLRPYEQYF. This chain uses TRBV5-4 with TRBJ2-7, with D hard to call. Germline V gives CDR1 SGHNT, CDR2 YYREEE (reference sequence). This CDR3 has 12 residues. Trimming took off 1 base at V and 2 bases at J, with 4 bases between the two ends.

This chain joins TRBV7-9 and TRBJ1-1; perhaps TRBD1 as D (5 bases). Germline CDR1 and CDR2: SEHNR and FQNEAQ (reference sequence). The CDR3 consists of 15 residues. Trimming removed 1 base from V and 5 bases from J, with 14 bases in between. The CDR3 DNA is TGTGCCAGCAGCTTAGGTCAGGGCTCCAGGACTGAAGCTTTCTTT. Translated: CASSLGQGSRTEAFF.

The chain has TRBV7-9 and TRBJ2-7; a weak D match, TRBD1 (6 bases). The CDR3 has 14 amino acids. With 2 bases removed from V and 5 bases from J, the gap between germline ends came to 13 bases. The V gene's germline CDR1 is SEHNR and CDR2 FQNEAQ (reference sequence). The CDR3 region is CASSLPARGHEQYF. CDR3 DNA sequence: TGTGCCAGCAGCTTACCGGCCAGGGGCCACGAGCAGTACTTC.

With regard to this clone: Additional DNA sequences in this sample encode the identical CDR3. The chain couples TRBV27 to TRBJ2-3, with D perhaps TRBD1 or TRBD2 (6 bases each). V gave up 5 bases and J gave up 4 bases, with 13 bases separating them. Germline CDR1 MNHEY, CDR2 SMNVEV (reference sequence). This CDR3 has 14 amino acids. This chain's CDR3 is CASSTTGGADTQYF. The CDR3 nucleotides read TGTGCCAGCAGTACGACAGGAGGGGCAGATACGCAGTATTTT.

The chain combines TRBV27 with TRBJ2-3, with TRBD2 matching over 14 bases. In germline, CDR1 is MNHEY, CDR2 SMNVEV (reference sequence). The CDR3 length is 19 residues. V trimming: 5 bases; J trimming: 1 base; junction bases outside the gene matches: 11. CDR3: CASSPMGLAGASGTDTQYF. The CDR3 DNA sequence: TGTGCCAGCAGTCCCATGGGACTAGCGGGAGCTAGCGGCACAGATACGCAGTATTTT.

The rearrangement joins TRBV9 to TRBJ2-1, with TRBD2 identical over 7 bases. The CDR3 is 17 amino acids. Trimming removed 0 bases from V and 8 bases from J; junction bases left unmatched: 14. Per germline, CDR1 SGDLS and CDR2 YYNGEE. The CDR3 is CASSVEGTGGSRDEQFF. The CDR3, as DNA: TGTGCCAGCAGCGTAGAGGGGACTGGCGGGAGTAGGGATGAGCAGTTCTTC. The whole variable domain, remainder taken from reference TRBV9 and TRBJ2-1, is DSGVTQTPKHLITATGQRVTLRCSPRSGDLSVYWYQQSLDQGLQFLIQYYNGEERAKGNILERFSAQQFPDLHSELNLSSLELGDSALYFCASSVEGTGGSRDEQFFGPGTRLTVL.

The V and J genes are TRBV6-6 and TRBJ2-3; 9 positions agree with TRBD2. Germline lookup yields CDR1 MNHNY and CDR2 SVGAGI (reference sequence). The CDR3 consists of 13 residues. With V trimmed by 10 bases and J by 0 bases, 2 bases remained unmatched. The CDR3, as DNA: TGTGCCATACTAGCGGGCAGCACAGATACGCAGTATTTT. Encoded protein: CAILAGSTDTQYF.

In DNA, the CDR3 is TGTGCCAGCAGTTACGGAGCGGGAGGTTCCCAAGAGACCCAGTACTTC. It codes for CASSYGAGGSQETQYF. This chain connects TRBV6-5 to TRBJ2-5; 9 bases agree with TRBD2. The CDR3 spans 16 residues. After removal of 2 bases from V and 1 base from J, the junction contained 5 bases not matched to a gene. CDR1 and CDR2 (germline): MNHEY, SVGAGI.

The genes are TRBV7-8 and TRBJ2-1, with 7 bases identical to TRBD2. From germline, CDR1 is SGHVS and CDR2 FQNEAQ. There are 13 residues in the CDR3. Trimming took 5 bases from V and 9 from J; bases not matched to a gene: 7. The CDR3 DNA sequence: TGTGCCAGCAGCCTGATGGGAGGGGTTGAGCAGTTCTTC. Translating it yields CASSLMGGVEQFF.

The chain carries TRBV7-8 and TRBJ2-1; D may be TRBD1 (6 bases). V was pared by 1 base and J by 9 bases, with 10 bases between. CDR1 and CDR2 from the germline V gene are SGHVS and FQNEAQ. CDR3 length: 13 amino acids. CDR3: CASSLVTGPEQFF. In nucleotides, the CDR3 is TGTGCCAGCAGCTTAGTAACAGGGCCTGAGCAGTTCTTC.

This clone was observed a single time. CDR3 DNA sequence: TGTGCCAGCAGTTTCGGTTACGGGGGCGGATACGAGCAGTACTTC. Its protein product is CASSFGYGGGYEQYF. This chain uses TRBV27 with TRBJ2-7; D is possibly TRBD1 or TRBD2 (6 bases each). V was trimmed by 3 bases and J by 4 bases, leaving 16 bases between them. Looked up from germline, CDR1 is MNHEY and CDR2 is SMNVEV (reference sequence). The CDR3 covers 15 residues.

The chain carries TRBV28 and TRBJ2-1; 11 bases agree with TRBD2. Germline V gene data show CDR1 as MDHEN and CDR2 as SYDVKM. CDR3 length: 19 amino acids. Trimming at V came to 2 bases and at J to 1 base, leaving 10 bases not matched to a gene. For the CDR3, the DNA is TGTGCCAGCAGTTTACCTACTAGCGGGGGCATACATTCCTACAATGAGCAGTTCTTC. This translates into CASSLPTSGGIHSYNEQFF.